The next 11 T cell receptor beta chains were all read from a single sample in a study of Graves' ophthalmopathy and Graves' hyperthyroidism. Scientists amplified the TCR beta CDR3 regions from RNA transcripts. The library came from an HTBI-primed first-round RT-PCR and a second-round multiplex PCR. One entry per CDR3 protein results from TCRdb running MiXCR on the multiplex PCR reads. This table holds around 1.1 million distinct CDR3 sequences, about two fifths found once. Material for sequencing was peripheral blood or thyroid tissue (not recorded which). The receptor set was obtained from an adult man with Graves' hyperthyroidism.

The chain is built from TRBV19 and TRBJ1-4; D is unresolved. The CDR3 is made up of 12 amino acids. The germline CDR1 and CDR2 sequences are LNHDA and SQIVND (reference sequence). V lost 2 bases and J 12 bases, leaving 10 bases between the germline ends. The CDR3 DNA reads as TGTGCCAGTAGTATAAGCGCGAGAGAACTGTTTTTT. This sequence encodes CASSISARELFF. The full variable domain, completed using reference TRBV19 and TRBJ1-4, is DGGITQSPKYLFRKEGQNVTLSCEQNLNHDAMYWYRQDPGQGLRLIYYSQIVNDFQKGDIAEGYSVSREKKESFPLTVTSAQKNPTAFYLCASSISARELFFGSGTQLSVL.

This chain connects TRBV7-9 to TRBJ1-6, with D perhaps TRBD1 (5 bases). Trimming left V 6 bases short and J 6 bases short, with 12 bases between. The CDR3 is 14 residues long. Germline values: CDR1 SEHNR, CDR2 FQNEAQ (reference sequence). The CDR3 spells CASRLTGANSPLHF. CDR3 coding DNA: TGTGCCAGCAGACTAACAGGAGCTAATTCACCCCTCCACTTT.

This clonotype was seen repeatedly, ten times or more. J is TRBJ1-2 and V is TRBV29-1; no clear D. Trimming took off 0 bases at V and 2 bases at J, with 16 bases between the two ends. Germline CDR1 reads SQVTM; CDR2 reads ANQGSEA. This CDR3 comprises 16 residues. The CDR3 reads CSVEDVEGRVNYGYTF. The CDR3 DNA sequence: TGCAGCGTTGAAGATGTTGAGGGTAGAGTCAACTATGGCTACACCTTC.

J is TRBJ2-5 and V is TRBV25-1; 7 nucleotides line up with TRBD1. This CDR3 comprises 11 residues. Trimming removed 10 bases from V and 7 bases from J; junction bases left unmatched: 6. CDR1 is MGHDK, CDR2 SYGVNS, per germline. This CDR3 is CATGDSATQYF. CDR3 nucleotide sequence: TGTGCCACCGGGGACAGCGCGACCCAGTACTTC.

This clonotype was found many times. One end of the junction is discordant with germline, which a read error may explain. The V and J genes are TRBV19 and TRBJ2-5; no clear D gene. CDR3 length: 15 amino acids. Germline CDR1 LNHDA, CDR2 SQIVND (reference sequence). CDR3 in DNA: TGTGCCAGTAGTGCACAACAGCTGAAACAAGGGACCCAGTACTTC. Protein product: CASSAQQLKQGTQYF.

This clonotype was found many times. This sequence joins TRBV7-2 and TRBJ1-1; TRBD1 matches 10 bases. The junction had 8 bases not matched to a gene; V was cut back by 6 bases and J by 1 base. The CDR3 is made up of 16 amino acids. Per the germline V gene, CDR1 is SGHTA and CDR2 is FQGNSA. The CDR3 region has the DNA TGTGCCAGCAGATACCGGGACAGGGGATCGAACACTGAAGCTTTCTTT. Translation gives CASRYRDRGSNTEAFF.

For this clonotype: This sequence may be a read error, since a much larger clone differs from it by one base. This chain links TRBV7-9 with TRBJ2-5; tentative D call: TRBD2 (6 bases). The V and J ends lost 7 bases and 3 bases respectively, with 18 bases between them. The CDR3 covers 15 residues. The germline V gene has CDR1 SEHNR and CDR2 FQNEAQ (reference sequence). CDR3 region: CASKDWEVPKETQYF. In DNA, the CDR3 is TGTGCCAGCAAGGATTGGGAGGTACCAAAAGAGACCCAGTACTTC.

Many counts were recorded for this clonotype. The chain joins TRBV10-3 to TRBJ2-3; 7 bases are a match to TRBD1. V lost 4 bases and J lost 2; bases outside the gene matches: 6. Germline lookup yields CDR1 ENHRY and CDR2 SYGVKD. CDR3 length equals 15 residues. CDR3: CAISGGTEPTDTQYF. The CDR3 nucleotides are TGTGCCATCAGTGGGGGGACAGAGCCCACAGATACGCAGTATTTT.

The chain has TRBV7-2 and TRBJ2-5, with D possibly TRBD2 on 7 matching bases. Deletions cut 2 bases from V and 6 bases from J, with 16 bases between. The CDR3 is 15 residues long. Germline values: CDR1 SGHTA, CDR2 FQGNSA. CDR3 nucleotide sequence: TGTGCCAGCAGCTTACGGGGGGCGATGTCTAAGACCCAGTACTTC. Its protein product is CASSLRGAMSKTQYF.

This clonotype has more than one count but fewer than ten. The V and J genes are TRBV9 and TRBJ1-2, with 7 positions matching TRBD1. The V gene's germline CDR1 is SGDLS and CDR2 YYNGEE. V shed 4 bases, J shed 0 bases, and the junction held 6 bases outside the gene matches. This CDR3 comprises 15 residues. The CDR3 loop is CASSTGTASNYGYTF. The CDR3 bases are TGTGCCAGCAGCACCGGGACAGCCTCTAACTATGGCTACACCTTC.

The genes are TRBV10-1 and TRBJ2-3, with D possibly called TRBD1 or TRBD2 (5 bases each). From germline, CDR1 is WNHNN and CDR2 SYGVQD (reference sequence). The V end lost 0 bases, the J end lost 4 bases, and 11 bases lay between the germline ends. CDR3 length equals 15 residues. Here the CDR3 DNA reads TGCGCCAGCAGTGAGTCTTGGGACGACGCAGATACGCAGTATTTT. It is translated as CASSESWDDADTQYF.